This T cell receptor beta chain was observed in a study of blood T cell repertoires in COVID-19. Study context: The study drew acute and convalescent COVID-19 samples from the United States, Italy and Spain. Nucleic acid was either cDNA or gDNA, and it came from T cells, B-cell-depleted T cells, or PBMCs.

This clone was seen a single time. In the source study's methods: Amplification of reference gene primers was used by the study to estimate nucleated cell counts. Only in-frame clones appear in the TCRdb table, and some are missing; sequencing was by immunoSEQ multiplex PCR. V and J calls and clone size are those listed in that table; D and trimming were worked out from the DNA. This sample has about 97,000 clones, with roughly 80% found just once. Trimming cost V 3 bases and J 6 bases; bases outside gene matches: 6. Germline V gene sequence: CDR1 LNHDA, CDR2 SQIVND (reference sequence). This CDR3 contains 14 residues.

The sequence came from a human donor in a cohort sampled during active COVID-19. The specimen sequenced was peripheral blood. The chain employs TRBV19 and TRBJ1-1, with 8 bases fitting TRBD1. CDR3: CASSIGATGAEAFF. CDR3 DNA: TGTGCCAGTAGTATCGGTGCGACAGGGGCTGAAGCTTTCTTT.